This T cell receptor (beta chain) was identified during a study of regulatory T cells in long-lasting Graves disease. General observations from the study: TCR diversity was lower in persistent than newly diagnosed Graves' disease.

Through Arm-PCR of CDR3 regions and iRepertoire HTBI primers, TCR beta libraries were built. Using its own MiXCR run on the multiplex PCR reads, TCRdb lists one record per CDR3 protein. The profile shows about 330,000 distinct CDR3 sequences, around 15% of them singletons. For this clonotype: The antigen remains unidentified.

Trimming pared 0 bases from V and 1 base from J, leaving 7 bases between. Germline lookup yields CDR1 KGHSH and CDR2 LQKENI. The length of the CDR3 is 14 residues. Sample time point: newly diagnosed GD, antithyroid drugs for less than 3 months. Making the TCR library involved RNA that had been extracted from PBMCs. These data also formed part of another study, on T cells in Graves' hyperthyroidism and ophthalmopathy.

The source is a young woman with Graves disease. This material consisted of peripheral blood mononuclear cells (PBMCs), taken at new diagnosis, from a patient treated with antithyroid drugs. The rearrangement links TRBV18 to TRBJ2-7; D remains ambiguous. CDR3 DNA: TGTGCCAGCTCACCACCTACGTATTCCTACGAGCAGTACTTC. Encoded protein: CASSPPTYSYEQYF.